This T cell receptor beta chain was identified during a study of tumor-infiltrating lymphocytes in primary liver carcinoma. Study-wide context: Among the tumors, stages were T1-T3 N0M0 and sizes roughly 4.2 to 11 cm.

Production of TCR beta cDNA used 500 ng total RNA together with a constant-region primer. Construction of TCR beta libraries relied on three successive nested multiplex PCR rounds employing slightly modified ARM-PCR. TRBV1-TRBV30 forward and Cbeta reverse primers drove the first two roughly 10-cycle rounds. Each CDR3 protein gets one entry after TCRdb re-called the multiplex PCR reads with MiXCR. Of about 60,000 distinct CDR3 sequences detected, about 65% appear once; the ten largest clones hold less than 45%. General study points: Only about 7-25% of top clones appeared in all five tumor regions. Lesser overlap characterized tumor-adjacent and tumor-blood pairs relative to tumor region pairs.

Co-extracted RNA and DNA came from about 19-30 mg of unsorted bulk tissue. Concerning this clonotype itself: Its cognate antigen is unknown.

Germline CDR1 and CDR2: MGHDK and SYGVNS. This CDR3 is built from 13 residues. After removal of 6 bases from V and 0 bases from J, the junction contained 1 base not matched to a gene. The TCR was taken from a middle-aged man with primary liver carcinoma and hepatitis B virus infection. The chain joins TRBV25-1 to TRBJ1-1; the match to TRBD1 covers 7 bases. Sequencing was carried out using liver tumor tissue from sampling region 4. The subset is: tumor region T4, right-lateral pole. DNA of the CDR3: TGTGCCAGCAGGGGACAGTTGAACACTGAAGCTTTCTTT. Amino acids: CASRGQLNTEAFF.